These 14 T cell receptor beta chains were all obtained from the same sample, sequenced in a study of shared clonotypes between healthy human individuals (dated by TCRdb to 2018 to 2021). The library was generated by the immunoSEQ multiplex PCR assay. TCRdb took over this immuneACCESS table, retaining in-frame rearrangements with V and J assigned. Such tables are incomplete; in checked studies, under half of the missing clones stem from an unresolved V gene, and the remainder is unexplained. In all, the sample holds about 1.1 million clones, and roughly 74% of those were seen once. The ten top clones hold around 0.6% of the sample. Material for sequencing was memory CD4+ T cells from PBMCs. The sample's cell subset or site label is to be understood as: CD45RA-negative fraction. These receptors originate from a man aged 18 to 29 in good health. Some clones in this sample may be carry-over from other donors' samples.

This clone was recorded once. This chain links TRBV20-1 with TRBJ2-3; D assignment may be TRBD1 or TRBD2 (6 bases each). Germline lookup yields CDR1 DFQATT and CDR2 SNEGSKA (reference sequence). The CDR3 covers 11 residues. The germline V and J ends were trimmed by 5 bases and 6 bases, with 9 bases remaining between them. In DNA form, the CDR3 reads TGCAGTGCTCAAGGGGGGGATACGCAGTATTTT. As protein: CSAQGGDTQYF.

Notes on this clone: This specimen includes other DNA sequences encoding the same CDR3. J is TRBJ2-1 and V is TRBV7-2; D is ambiguous. The CDR3 runs 14 residues. V was trimmed by 0 bases and J by 2 bases, leaving 5 bases between them. Looked up from germline, CDR1 is SGHTA and CDR2 is FQGNSA. CDR3 bases: TGTGCCAGCAGCTTAGCTATTGCCTACAATGAGCAGTTCTTC. As protein: CASSLAIAYNEQFF.

The count of this clone is one. The V gene is TRBV15, the J gene TRBJ2-1; 8 positions agree with TRBD2. The CDR3 runs to 14 residues. The V and J ends lost 8 bases and 7 bases, in that order; junction bases with no gene match: 10. CDR1 and CDR2 from the germline V gene are LNHNV and YYDKDF (reference sequence). The CDR3 loop is CATYKSGSRNEQFF. CDR3 DNA sequence: TGTGCCACCTACAAAAGCGGGAGTAGGAATGAGCAGTTCTTC.

A note on this clone: It may be a read error: a sequence one base away is much more abundant. The chain uses TRBV29-1 and TRBJ2-7, with TRBD2 matching over 12 bases. J was trimmed by 5 bases and V by 5 bases; bases with no gene match: 13. Per germline, CDR1 SQVTM and CDR2 ANQGSEA. The CDR3 extends over 16 amino acids. The CDR3 nucleotides are TGCAGCGTTTCGGGCGGCCTAGCGGGAGGGGGCCACGAGCAGTACTTC. This translates into CSVSGGLAGGGHEQYF.

In regard to this clone: The junction shows a germline mismatch at one end, possibly a read error. The identical CDR3 is also encoded by other nucleotide sequences in the sample. V usage is TRBV27 and J usage is TRBJ2-7, with D tentatively TRBD1 (6 bases). Germline CDR1 MNHEY, CDR2 SMNVEV (reference sequence). The CDR3 contains 15 residues. The CDR3 reads CASSLQQGVGSEQYF. CDR3 nucleotides: TGTGCCAGCAGTCTCCAACAGGGAGTGGGGAGCGAGCAGTATTTC.

The chain links TRBV7-9 to TRBJ1-2, with TRBD1 as a possible D gene (6 bases). CDR1 SEHNR and CDR2 FQNEAQ come from the germline V gene (reference sequence). Trimming removed 5 bases at V and 4 bases at J, with 11 bases between. The CDR3 length is 13 residues. DNA for the CDR3: TGTGCCAGCAGCGAGACAGGATCCTATGGCTACACCTTC. Protein: CASSETGSYGYTF.

Of note for this clone: Other DNA sequences in the sample encode the same CDR3. The rearrangement uses TRBV28 and TRBJ1-2; D gene uncertain. Germline assignment: CDR1 MDHEN and CDR2 SYDVKM. This CDR3 contains 11 residues. The V gene lost 4 bases and the J gene lost 4 bases, with 4 bases spanning the gap. The CDR3: CASSSPYGYTF. The DNA of the CDR3 is TGTGCCAGCAGTTCGCCCTATGGCTACACCTTC.

CDR3 bases: TGTGCCAGCAGCTTTCCCCGTCAGCCCCAGCATTTT. Translating it yields CASSFPRQPQHF. The V call is TRBV5-8, the J call TRBJ1-5; D unclear. CDR1 and CDR2 from the germline V gene are SGHTS and YDEGEE. The CDR3 has 12 residues. V lost 2 bases and J 6 bases, leaving 6 bases between the germline ends. Drawing the rest from reference TRBV5-8 and TRBJ1-5, the complete variable domain is EAGVTQSPTHLIKTRGQQATLRCSPISGHTSVYWYQQALGLGLQFLLWYDEGEERNRGNFPPRFSGRQFPNYSSELNVNALELEDSALYLCASSFPRQPQHFGDGTRLSIL.

The chain is built from TRBV5-1 and TRBJ2-1; possible D gene TRBD1, 5 bases. The germline V gene encodes CDR1 SGHRS and CDR2 YFSETQ. V shed 0 bases and J shed 6 bases, with 10 bases lying between them. The CDR3 covers 14 residues. The CDR3 DNA is TGCGCCAGCAGCTTGGAGGGGTTCGGCAATGAGCAGTTCTTC. Protein sequence: CASSLEGFGNEQFF.

The rearrangement uses TRBV5-1 and TRBJ1-5; 8 nucleotides match TRBD1. Germline V gene sequence: CDR1 SGHRS, CDR2 YFSETQ. V lost 4 bases to trimming and J lost 7 bases; unmatched junction nucleotides: 7. The CDR3 consists of 14 residues. The CDR3 loop reads CASSPMTGDQPQHF. Written as DNA, the CDR3 is TGCGCCAGCAGCCCAATGACAGGGGACCAGCCCCAGCATTTT.

CDR3 sequence (DNA): TGTGCCAGCAGTTTTGGGACAGTTCCCTACGAGCAGTACTTC. It encodes CASSFGTVPYEQYF. The chain carries TRBV28 and TRBJ2-7; 7 nucleotides agree with TRBD1. Germline CDR1 MDHEN, CDR2 SYDVKM. J was trimmed by 2 bases and V by 3 bases; bases with no gene match: 4. The CDR3 sequence is 14 residues long.

The chain uses TRBV7-9 and TRBJ1-1; maybe TRBD1 (5 bases). CDR3 length: 14 residues. Germline V CDR1 and CDR2: SEHNR, FQNEAQ (reference sequence). With 7 bases removed from V and 0 bases from J, the gap between germline ends came to 12 bases. The CDR3 DNA reads TGTGCCAGCAACCCGACAGAAATGAACACTGAAGCTTTCTTT. It yields the protein CASNPTEMNTEAFF.

On this clone itself: Other DNA sequences of this sample code for an identical CDR3. V gene TRBV4-3 combines with J gene TRBJ2-2; D gene unclear. In germline, CDR1 is LGHNA, CDR2 YSLEER. V was shortened by 0 bases and J by 2 bases, with 4 bases between the two germline ends. The CDR3 runs to 14 residues. CDR3 sequence (DNA): TGCGCCAGCAGCCAAGATCGTAACACCGGGGAGCTGTTTTTT. Residues: CASSQDRNTGELFF.

The chain uses TRBV7-3 and TRBJ2-1; TRBD2 might be the D (5 bases). The V and J ends lost 5 bases and 8 bases respectively, with 13 bases between them. The germline V gene has CDR1 SGHTA and CDR2 FQGTGA. There are 13 residues in the CDR3. The chain's CDR3 is CASSSWTGDEQFF. The CDR3 coding sequence is TGTGCCAGCAGCAGCTGGACTGGCGATGAGCAGTTCTTC.